This note documents a single T cell receptor (beta chain) sequence. These data belong to a study of blood T cell repertoires in COVID-19. The J segment lost 5 bases and the V segment lost 5 bases, leaving 5 bases of the junction unmatched. CDR3 length: 14 amino acids. Looked up from germline, CDR1 is LNHDA and CDR2 is SQIVND (reference sequence). In the original processing: It was from reference gene primer amplification that nucleated cell counts were estimated. Produced via immunoSEQ multiplex PCR; TCRdb's table is partial and in-frame only. V and J calls and clone size follow that table, whereas D and trimming were derived from the DNA. The data show roughly 97,000 clones, 75% to 95% seen once.

The chain links TRBV19 to TRBJ2-4, with 8 nucleotides matching TRBD1. This clonotype was obtained from a man aged 55 to 70 with acute or convalescent COVID-19. The sample was peripheral blood. The CDR3: CASSLGQGQNIQYF. As DNA, the CDR3 is TGTGCCAGTAGTTTAGGACAGGGTCAAAACATTCAGTACTTC.